The rows below give T cell receptor beta chains drawn from one sample of a study of cytomegalovirus exposure and HLA in healthy donors. Sequencing was performed with immunoSEQ multiplex PCR; in TCRdb, only in-frame clones are kept and a portion is missing. In the table there are about 330,000 clones, about 90% of which are singletons. Sequencing was done on a sample of PBMCs. The receptors come from a woman aged 25 to 39 in good health and CMV-seropositive. Both conserved end residues are part of each CDR3. D genes are given only for firm matches. Only part of the rows carry a size: once, few, many, or a class if the clone is expanded.

j_gene,d_gene,abundance,v_gene,CDR3nt,CDR3aa
TRBJ1-1,NA,few,TRBV30,TGTGCCTGGAGCGTGATGGGGAACACTGAAGCTTTCTTT,CAWSVMGNTEAFF
TRBJ2-7,NA,NA,TRBV5-1,TGCGCCAGCAGCTTGAGAGACCCCTGGGAGTTCGAGCAGTACTTC,CASSLRDPWEFEQYF
TRBJ1-6,NA,NA,TRBV9,TGTGCCAGCAGCGTACTTGGGGCCTATAATTCACCCCTCCACTTT,CASSVLGAYNSPLHF
TRBJ2-6,NA,NA,TRBV27,TGTGCCAGCAGTTTCTACTCTGGGGCCAACGTCCTGACTTTC,CASSFYSGANVLTF
TRBJ1-2,NA,NA,TRBV30,TGTGCCTGTGGCGGGAGCTTGGGCTACACCTTC,CACGGSLGYTF
TRBJ2-7,TRBD2,NA,TRBV27,TGTGCCAGCAGTTGGGCAGCGGGAGGCTCCTACGAGCAGTACTTC,CASSWAAGGSYEQYF
TRBJ2-7,TRBD1,once,TRBV27,TGTGCCAGCAGTTTATCGATAGGGGGCTCTTACGAGCAGTACTTC,CASSLSIGGSYEQYF
TRBJ2-7,NA,NA,TRBV28,TGTGCCAGCAGTTTACTGAAGGACTCGATGGGGCAGTACTTC,CASSLLKDSMGQYF
TRBJ2-7,TRBD1,NA,TRBV30,TGTGCCTGGAGTCGTGAGCAGGGATACAGGGGGGCAGGGGAGCAGTACTTC,CAWSREQGYRGAGEQYF
TRBJ1-1,TRBD1,NA,TRBV2,TGTGCCAGCAGCTCTCTCCAGGGGGGGACTGAAGCTTTCTTT,CASSSLQGGTEAFF
TRBJ1-1,NA,NA,TRBV6-5,TGTGCCAGCAGTTACGGAGGGGGACTGAACACTGAAGCTTTCTTT,CASSYGGGLNTEAFF
TRBJ2-7,NA,NA,TRBV18,TGTGCCAGCTCACAGAATACTCTTTCACAGGACTACCTCGGCGAGCAGTACTTC,CASSQNTLSQDYLGEQYF
TRBJ2-7,TRBD2,NA,TRBV14,TGTGCCAGCAGTCAAGCAGCGGGGGAGCAGTACTTC,CASSQAAGEQYF
TRBJ2-2,NA,few,TRBV11-2,TGTGCCAGCAGCTTATTGGGACAAATAACCGGGGAGCTGTTTTTT,CASSLLGQITGELFF
TRBJ2-3,TRBD2,NA,TRBV27,TGTGCCAGCAGTTTAGGATGGACTAGTTCAGATACGCAGTATTTT,CASSLGWTSSDTQYF
TRBJ1-5,NA,NA,TRBV7-6,TGTGCCAGCAGCTTAGACAGTACTCAGCCCCAGCATTTT,CASSLDSTQPQHF
TRBJ1-5,NA,NA,TRBV28,TGTGCCAGCAGTTTATTGACAGGCTACAATCAGCCCCAGCATTTT,CASSLLTGYNQPQHF
TRBJ2-1,NA,NA,TRBV5-6,TGTGCCAGCAGCATGGGCCAGATGGGTGAGCAGTTCTTC,CASSMGQMGEQFF
TRBJ2-3,TRBD1,once,TRBV5-1,TGCGCCAGCAGCGACCAGGGGGCCACAGATACGCAGTATTTT,CASSDQGATDTQYF
TRBJ2-2,TRBD2,NA,TRBV30,TGTGCCTGGAGGGGAGCGGGGGCGGCCACCGGGGAGCTGTTTTTT,CAWRGAGAATGELFF
TRBJ2-5,NA,NA,TRBV4-2,TGTGCCAGCAGCCAAGTTCTCGGGGAGACCCAGTACTTC,CASSQVLGETQYF
TRBJ2-6,NA,NA,TRBV7-8,TGTGCCAGCAGCCCGCTGGGGGACTCTGGGGCCAACGTCCTGACTTTC,CASSPLGDSGANVLTF
TRBJ2-7,TRBD1,NA,TRBV30,TGTGCCTGGAGTGTAAGAGGGGGCGGGTACGAGCAGTACTTC,CAWSVRGGGYEQYF
TRBJ2-2,NA,NA,TRBV13,TGTGCCAGCAGCTCCCACCTGAACACCGGGGAGCTGTTTTTT,CASSSHLNTGELFF
TRBJ1-5,TRBD1,NA,TRBV29-1,TGCAGCCGGACAGGGAGCAGCAATCAGCCCCAGCATTTT,CSRTGSSNQPQHF
TRBJ1-1,NA,few,TRBV2,TGTGCCAGCACAGGGGAGGGAGGGAACACTGAAGCTTTCTTT,CASTGEGGNTEAFF
TRBJ1-5,NA,NA,TRBV28,TGTGCCAGCAGTTTAAAAAACAGGGCCGGCAATCAGCCCCAGCATTTT,CASSLKNRAGNQPQHF
TRBJ2-3,TRBD1,NA,TRBV18,TGTGCCAGCTCCCCCCGGGACAGGGTCACAGATACGCAGTATTTT,CASSPRDRVTDTQYF
TRBJ2-7,NA,NA,TRBV29-1,TGCAGCGTTCGGGCTTCCTACGAGCAGTACTTC,CSVRASYEQYF
TRBJ1-1,TRBD1,NA,TRBV7-2,TGTGCCAGCAGCTTAACGGTCGGGACAGGGCGGCTTGGCACTGAAGCTTTCTTT,CASSLTVGTGRLGTEAFF
TRBJ1-2,NA,NA,TRBV30,TGTGCCTGGCTTTCACAGGGCTCCAACTATGGCTACACCTTC,CAWLSQGSNYGYTF
TRBJ2-7,TRBD2,once,TRBV27,TGTGCCAGCAGTTCACTAGCGGGGAGCCCCTCCTACGAGCAGTACTTC,CASSSLAGSPSYEQYF
TRBJ2-1,TRBD2,NA,TRBV4-3,TGCGCCAGCAGCCGCCGAGCCGGGACTAGCGGTTCCTACAATGAGCAGTTCTTC,CASSRRAGTSGSYNEQFF
TRBJ1-2,TRBD1,NA,TRBV11-2,TGTGCCAGCAGCCCTGACAGGGGTTATGGCTACACCTTC,CASSPDRGYGYTF
TRBJ1-2,TRBD1,NA,TRBV28,TGTGCCAGCAGTAAACAGGGGGCGTTATCTGGCTACACCTTC,CASSKQGALSGYTF
TRBJ1-2,NA,NA,TRBV30,TGTGCCTTAGGGGATTACGGTGGCTACACCTTC,CALGDYGGYTF
TRBJ2-3,TRBD1,NA,TRBV5-4,TGTGCCAGCAGCTTGGAGCCAGGACAGGGAACAGATACGCAGTATTTT,CASSLEPGQGTDTQYF
TRBJ2-1,TRBD1,NA,TRBV19,TGTGCCAGTAGTATACCAACAGGGGGCGTTGAGCAGTTCTTC,CASSIPTGGVEQFF
TRBJ2-5,NA,once,TRBV7-2,TGTGCCAGCAGCCCGATGGGCTCAGCTCAAGAGACCCAGTACTTC,CASSPMGSAQETQYF
TRBJ2-7,NA,NA,TRBV29-1,TGCAGCGTTTCATTTTGGCCTTCATCCTTAGGGGGATCCAACTCCTACGAGCAGTACTTC,CSVSFWPSSLGGSNSYEQYF